The table lists the clone carrying this TCR beta chain with a few counts. The source of the sample is a study of blood T cells in healthy people across ages. The authors ran a second PCR of about 7 to 12 cycles using a sample-barcoded 5' primer and a J-beta primer mix. Each CDR3 protein gets one entry after TCRdb re-called the 5' RACE reads with MiXCR. The repertoire holds 700,000 to 800,000 distinct CDR3 sequences, roughly 47% seen once, with approximately 22% in the top ten. No fewer than 5 micrograms of total RNA were isolated from every sample. Unmatched junction bases numbered 6, after V lost 1 base and J lost 1 base. The CDR3 is made up of 16 amino acids. Germline V gives CDR1 SEHNR, CDR2 FQNEAQ (reference sequence).

The TCR comes from a woman aged 55-70 years in good health. The sequenced sample was blood. The chain couples TRBV7-9 to TRBJ2-5; TRBD1 matches 7 bases. This CDR3 is CASSLDRGQIQETQYF. As DNA, the CDR3 is TGTGCCAGCAGCTTAGACCGGGGACAGATCCAAGAGACCCAGTACTTC.